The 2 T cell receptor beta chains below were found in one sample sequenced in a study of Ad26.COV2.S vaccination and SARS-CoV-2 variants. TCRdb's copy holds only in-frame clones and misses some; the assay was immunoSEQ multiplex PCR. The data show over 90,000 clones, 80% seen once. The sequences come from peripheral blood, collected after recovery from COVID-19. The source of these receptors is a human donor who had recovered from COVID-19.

For the CDR3, the DNA is TGTGCCAGCAGCGTAGGAACATCGAACACCGGGGAGCTGTTTTTT. Its translation is CASSVGTSNTGELFF. The chain links TRBV9 to TRBJ2-2; D unresolved. Looked up from germline, CDR1 is SGDLS and CDR2 is YYNGEE. This CDR3 contains 15 residues. V lost 0 bases to trimming and J lost 0 bases, with 6 bases between them.

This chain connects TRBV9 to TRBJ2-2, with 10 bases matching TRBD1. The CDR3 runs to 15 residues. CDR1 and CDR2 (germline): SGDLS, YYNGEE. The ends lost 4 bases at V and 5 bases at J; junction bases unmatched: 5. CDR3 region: CASSPGQGITGELFF. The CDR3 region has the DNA TGTGCCAGCAGCCCGGGACAGGGGATTACCGGGGAGCTGTTTTTT.